This T cell receptor (beta chain) emerged from a study of OX40 agonist ivuxolimab in advanced cancers. This table comes from immunoSEQ multiplex PCR, and its TCRdb copy is limited to in-frame clones, with some not included. The sample holds around 51,000 clones, 65% to 85% seen once. Study-level points and caveats: Certain nonresponders likewise exhibited a low normalized T-cell clonal expansion. Both blood CD4+ and CD8+ T cells showed clonal growth by week 6 at 0.1 to 3.0 mg/kg.

A history of autoimmune disease or systemic immunosuppression excluded patients. A note on this clone: Its target is not known.

The source is an adult with an advanced solid tumor such as melanoma, head and neck, liver or kidney cancer. The starting material was CD4+ or CD8+ T cells sorted from blood, obtained in a trial of the OX40 agonist ivuxolimab.

CDR3 sequence reads: CASSVAVTGNTGELFF. The CDR3 DNA reads TGTGCCAGCAGCGTAGCTGTGACAGGGAACACCGGGGAGCTGTTTTTT. The genes are TRBV9 and TRBJ2-2, with D maybe TRBD1 (6 bases). V dropped 0 bases and J dropped 1 base, with 10 bases sitting between them. This CDR3 is built from 16 residues. Germline V gene data show CDR1 as SGDLS and CDR2 as YYNGEE.